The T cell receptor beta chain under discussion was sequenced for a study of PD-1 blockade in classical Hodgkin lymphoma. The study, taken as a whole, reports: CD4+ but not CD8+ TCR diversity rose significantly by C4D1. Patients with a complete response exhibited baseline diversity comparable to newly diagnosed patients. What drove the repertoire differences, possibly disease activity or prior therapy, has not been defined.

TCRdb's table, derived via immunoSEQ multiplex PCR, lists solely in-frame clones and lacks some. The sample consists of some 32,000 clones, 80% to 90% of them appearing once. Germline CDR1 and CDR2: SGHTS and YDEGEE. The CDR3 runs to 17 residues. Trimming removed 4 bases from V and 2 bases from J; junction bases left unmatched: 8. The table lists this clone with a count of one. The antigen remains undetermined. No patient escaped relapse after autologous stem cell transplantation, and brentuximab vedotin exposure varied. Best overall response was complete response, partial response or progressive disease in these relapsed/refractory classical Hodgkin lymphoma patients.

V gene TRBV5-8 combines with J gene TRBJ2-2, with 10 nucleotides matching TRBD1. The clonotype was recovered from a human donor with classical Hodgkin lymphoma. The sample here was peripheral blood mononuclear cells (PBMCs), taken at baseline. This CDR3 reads CASSGRQGAVNTGELFF. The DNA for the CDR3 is TGTGCCAGCAGCGGGAGACAGGGGGCGGTCAACACCGGGGAGCTGTTTTTT.